These 6 T cell receptor beta chains originate from one sample sequenced in a study of blood T cells in healthy people across ages. PCR was performed a second time for about 6 to 11 cycles using a sample-barcoded 5' primer and a J-beta primer mix. TCRdb analysed the 5' RACE reads with MiXCR anew, one entry per CDR3 protein. Of about 290,000 distinct CDR3 sequences in the sample, about 25% are singletons; the top ten hold 29%. Sample: blood. All receptors derive from a woman between 65 and 79 years old in good health.

This clonotype showed up just a few times. The chain employs TRBV6-6 and TRBJ1-6; 10 nucleotides line up with TRBD1. Germline V lookup: CDR1 MNHNY, CDR2 SVGAGI (reference sequence). CDR3 length equals 14 residues. Trimming took 6 bases from V and 11 from J; bases not matched to a gene: 7. CDR3 nucleotides: TGTGCCAGCAGACCGGGACAGGGGCGGACACCCCTCCACTTT. It yields the protein CASRPGQGRTPLHF.

The chain is built from TRBV20-1 and TRBJ2-1; D possibly corresponds to TRBD2 (7 bases). V lost 6 bases and J 0 bases, leaving 12 bases between the germline ends. The CDR3 extends over 14 amino acids. Germline loops: CDR1 DFQATT, CDR2 SNEGSKA (reference sequence). CDR3 region: CSAPRGGSYNEQFF. In nucleotides, the CDR3 is TGCAGTGCCCCGAGGGGGGGCTCCTACAATGAGCAGTTCTTC.

V is TRBV7-8 and J is TRBJ2-5; 9 bases match TRBD1. Judging by the DNA end, TRBJ2-7 fits better; the J call may be wrong. The germline CDR1 and CDR2 sequences are SGHVS and FQNEAQ. The CDR3 sequence is 15 residues long. DNA of the CDR3: TGTGCCAGCAGCCGACACGGGACAGGGTCCTACGAGCAGTACTTC. Translating it yields CASSRHGTGSYEQYF.

The chain employs TRBV11-2 and TRBJ2-1; either TRBD1 or TRBD2 may supply D (6 bases each). This CDR3 has 16 amino acids. CDR1 is SGHAT and CDR2 is FQNNGV in the germline V gene. The ends were cut back, 7 bases at V and 3 bases at J, with 19 bases in the middle. The CDR3 reads CASTQEGGSYYNEQFF. In DNA form, the CDR3 reads TGTGCCAGCACCCAAGAGGGGGGATCCTACTACAATGAGCAGTTCTTC. The variable domain in full, completed from reference TRBV11-2 and TRBJ2-1, reads EAGVAQSPRYKIIEKRQSVAFWCNPISGHATLYWYQQILGQGPKLLIQFQNNGVVDDSQLPKDRFSAERLKGVDSTLKIQPAKLEDSAVYLCASTQEGGSYYNEQFFGPGTRLTVL.

The rearrangement uses TRBV10-1 and TRBJ2-4; D perhaps matches TRBD2 (6 bases). Germline V gene lookup returns CDR1 WNHNN and CDR2 SYGVQD (reference sequence). Trimming removed 0 bases at V and 1 base at J, with 13 bases between. This CDR3 spans 17 amino acids. The CDR3 DNA reads TGCGCCAGCAGTGAGTCGTCACCGAGCGGGGCCAAAAACATTCAGTACTTC. The encoded protein is CASSESSPSGAKNIQYF.

The chain employs TRBV29-1 and TRBJ2-1; a possible D gene is TRBD2 (6 bases). From germline, CDR1 is SQVTM and CDR2 ANQGSEA. CDR3 length: 12 amino acids. V dropped 3 bases and J dropped 9 bases, with 12 bases sitting between them. In DNA form, the CDR3 reads TGCAGCGTTGAGGGGGGATCTGGTGAGCAGTTCTTC. Protein product: CSVEGGSGEQFF.